The 30 T cell receptor beta chains listed next were all sequenced from one sample in a study of beta chain features in type 1 diabetes (dated by TCRdb to 2016 to 2019). Library preparation was by the immunoSEQ multiplex PCR assay. The entire amount of isolated RNA was reverse transcribed using the High Capacity cDNA Reverse Transcription Kit, so the sequenced TCRB transcripts were expressed ones. The table comes from immuneACCESS by way of TCRdb, which keeps in-frame sequences with V and J called. Part of the clones is missing from these tables; in studies checked, under half for an unresolved V gene and the rest for unknown reasons. The sample table holds 810,000 or so clones, of which 15% to 20% were seen once. 0.023% of the sample is held by the ten biggest clonotypes. The sequencing sample was made of naive CD4+ T cells from blood. Interpreted using the paper, the cell subset or site label stands for: true naive CD4+ T cells. The origin of the receptors is a woman aged 18-30 years in good health.

This chain connects TRBV5-5 to TRBJ2-7; tentatively, D is TRBD1 (6 bases). The CDR3 has 13 residues. V dropped 2 bases and J dropped 5 bases, with 11 bases sitting between them. Germline V gene lookup returns CDR1 SGHKS and CDR2 YYEKEE (reference sequence). CDR3 bases: TGTGCCAGCAGCTTCCAGGGGTACAACGAGCAGTACTTC. Its protein is CASSFQGYNEQYF. Full variable domain (rest looked up from reference TRBV5-5 and TRBJ2-7): DAGVTQSPTHLIKTRGQQVTLRCSPISGHKSVSWYQQVLGQGPQFIFQYYEKEERGRGNFPDRFSARQFPNYSSELNVNALLLGDSALYLCASSFQGYNEQYFGPGTRLTVT.

This clone was picked up a small number of times. The chain carries TRBV5-1 and TRBJ2-3; D tentatively fits TRBD1 or TRBD2 (5 bases each). Trimming removed 1 base from V and 4 bases from J, with 19 bases in between. The CDR3 is 17 amino acids. Germline V gene data show CDR1 as SGHRS and CDR2 as YFSETQ. The CDR3 region has the DNA TGCGCCAGCAGCTTGTCGGTTGGGGGAGAGGGGCCAGATACGCAGTATTTT. Translation: CASSLSVGGEGPDTQYF.

The chain joins TRBV4-2 to TRBJ1-4; 9 positions agree with TRBD1. Germline values: CDR1 LGHNA, CDR2 YNFKEQ. This CDR3 contains 14 residues. V lost 3 bases to trimming and J lost 7 bases; unmatched junction nucleotides: 3. The CDR3 region is CASSHGTGIEKLFF. CDR3 DNA sequence: TGTGCCAGCAGCCATGGGACAGGGATTGAAAAACTGTTTTTT.

The V and J genes are TRBV27 and TRBJ1-2; a weak D match, TRBD1 (6 bases). The CDR3 consists of 13 residues. Deletions cut 4 bases from V and 7 bases from J, with 13 bases between. The germline V gene has CDR1 MNHEY and CDR2 SMNVEV (reference sequence). This CDR3 reads CASSSQGLGGYTF. CDR3 sequence (DNA): TGTGCCAGCAGTTCACAGGGACTGGGTGGCTACACCTTC.

This clone turned up a few times. The chain joins TRBV28 to TRBJ2-7; D may be TRBD2 (6 bases). Germline assignment: CDR1 MDHEN and CDR2 SYDVKM. CDR3 length: 15 amino acids. Trimming left V 6 bases short and J 0 bases short, with 15 bases between. In DNA, the CDR3 is TGTGCCAGCAGCCTACCCGCGACTAGCTCCTACGAGCAGTACTTC. The encoded protein is CASSLPATSSYEQYF. The whole variable domain, remainder taken from reference TRBV28 and TRBJ2-7, is DVKVTQSSRYLVKRTGEKVFLECVQDMDHENMFWYRQDPGLGLRLIYFSYDVKMKEKGDIPEGYSVSREKKERFSLILESASTNQTSMYLCASSLPATSSYEQYFGPGTRLTVT.

This clone turned up a few times. The rearrangement joins TRBV7-9 to TRBJ2-7; D remains unclear. V lost 0 bases to trimming and J lost 7 bases, with 7 bases between them. The CDR3 spans 12 residues. Germline values: CDR1 SEHNR, CDR2 FQNEAQ (reference sequence). The CDR3 loop is CASSLAMTEQYF. CDR3 in DNA: TGTGCCAGCAGCTTAGCGATGACGGAGCAGTACTTC.

This clone was counted a single time. The genes are TRBV2 and TRBJ1-5; D is ambiguous. Per the germline V gene, CDR1 is SNHLY and CDR2 is FYNNEI. Trimming removed 2 bases from V and 1 base from J, with 6 bases in between. The CDR3 is made up of 14 amino acids. CDR3 sequence (DNA): TGTGCCAGCAGTGAACACAAGAGCAATCAGCCCCAGCATTTT. It is translated as CASSEHKSNQPQHF. Supplemented by reference TRBV2 and TRBJ1-5, the full variable domain reads EPEVTQTPSHQVTQMGQEVILRCVPISNHLYFYWYRQILGQKVEFLVSFYNNEISEKSEIFDDQFSVERPDGSNFTLKIRSTKLEDSAMYFCASSEHKSNQPQHFGDGTRLSIL.

Details on this clone: Other DNA sequences in the same sample also yield this CDR3. V and J are TRBV7-9 and TRBJ2-1; 12 bases align to TRBD2. Trimming took 3 bases from V and 4 from J; bases not matched to a gene: 1. The CDR3 has 15 residues. The germline V gene has CDR1 SEHNR and CDR2 FQNEAQ (reference sequence). The CDR3 region is CASSLGLAGYNEQFF. As DNA, the CDR3 is TGTGCCAGCAGCTTGGGACTAGCGGGTTACAATGAGCAGTTCTTC.

Only a few counts were recorded for this clone. The J gene is TRBJ2-3, the V gene TRBV5-8, with 12 bases aligning to TRBD2. This CDR3 has 17 amino acids. Germline V gives CDR1 SGHTS, CDR2 YDEGEE. With V trimmed by 0 bases and J by 5 bases, 7 bases remained unmatched. The CDR3 is CASSLGTSGRIGDTQYF. CDR3 nucleotides: TGTGCCAGCAGCTTGGGAACTAGCGGGAGGATCGGAGATACGCAGTATTTT.

The rearrangement links TRBV9 to TRBJ2-3; unclear D gene. Germline CDR1 and CDR2: SGDLS and YYNGEE. The CDR3 contains 13 residues. Trimming left V 0 bases short and J 4 bases short, with 6 bases between. The CDR3 DNA follows: TGTGCCAGCAGCGTAGGGGCAGCAGATACGCAGTATTTT. Protein product: CASSVGAADTQYF.

The V call is TRBV7-2, the J call TRBJ1-2; TRBD1 aligns across 7 bases. Germline assignment: CDR1 SGHTA and CDR2 FQGNSA. V lost 5 bases and J lost 1; bases outside the gene matches: 10. This CDR3 contains 16 residues. The CDR3 coding sequence is TGTGCCAGCAGCCCCAGGGGGTCCTCACATAACTATGGCTACACCTTC. Translation gives CASSPRGSSHNYGYTF.

The CDR3 loop reads CASSLEGPHPNTQYF. CDR3 bases: TGTGCCAGCAGCTTAGAAGGACCCCACCCAAATACGCAGTATTTT. The V gene is TRBV7-8, the J gene TRBJ2-3; D not certain. CDR1 is SGHVS, CDR2 FQNEAQ, per germline. The CDR3 contains 15 residues. The ends were cut back, 1 base at V and 7 bases at J, with 15 bases in the middle. Variable domain in full (rest from reference TRBV7-8 and TRBJ2-3): GAGVSQSPRYKVAKRGQDVALRCDPISGHVSLFWYQQALGQGPEFLTYFQNEAQLDKSGLPSDRFFAERPEGSVSTLKIQRTQQEDSAVYLCASSLEGPHPNTQYFGPGTRLTVL.

The chain couples TRBV7-2 to TRBJ1-2; perhaps TRBD1 as D (5 bases). The CDR3 extends over 16 amino acids. With 2 bases removed from V and 2 bases from J, the gap between germline ends came to 15 bases. CDR1 is SGHTA and CDR2 is FQGNSA in the germline V gene. The CDR3 bases are TGTGCCAGCAGCTTAACAACGGGGCTTGACAACTATGGCTACACCTTC. This encodes CASSLTTGLDNYGYTF.

The chain is built from TRBV7-2 and TRBJ2-2; D gene unclear. The germline gives CDR1 SGHTA, CDR2 FQGNSA. V lost 0 bases and J lost 3, with 8 bases in between. The CDR3 is 15 residues long. This chain's CDR3 is CASSLAGPYTGELFF. The CDR3 nucleotides read TGTGCCAGCAGCTTAGCGGGCCCTTACACCGGGGAGCTGTTTTTT.

V and J are TRBV10-2 and TRBJ2-3, with D possibly TRBD2 on 7 matching bases. The DNA matches TRBJ2-1 better at its end, which makes the J call doubtful. The CDR3 consists of 14 residues. Germline CDR1 WSHSY, CDR2 SAAADI. The CDR3 nucleotides are TGCGCCAGCAGCCACGGGGGCGGGAGTAACGAGCAGTTCTTC. The encoded protein is CASSHGGGSNEQFF.

This clone was detected a few times. The chain links TRBV2 to TRBJ2-3, with D perhaps matching TRBD2 (5 bases). Germline assignment: CDR1 SNHLY and CDR2 FYNNEI. Trimming removed 3 bases at V and 3 bases at J, with 7 bases between. The CDR3 extends over 13 amino acids. This CDR3 is CASSDTGTDTQYF. CDR3 coding DNA: TGTGCCAGCAGTGATACGGGGACAGATACGCAGTATTTT. The full variable domain, in which reference TRBV2 and TRBJ2-3 provide the parts outside the CDR3, is EPEVTQTPSHQVTQMGQEVILRCVPISNHLYFYWYRQILGQKVEFLVSFYNNEISEKSEIFDDQFSVERPDGSNFTLKIRSTKLEDSAMYFCASSDTGTDTQYFGPGTRLTVL.

This clone was observed a handful of times. The chain links TRBV11-2 to TRBJ2-1, with 11 bases identical to TRBD2. This CDR3 region has 15 residues. Trimming cost V 4 bases and J 9 bases; bases outside gene matches: 8. CDR1 is SGHAT and CDR2 is FQNNGV in the germline V gene. The CDR3 sequence: CASSSLAGGPLEQFF. The CDR3 DNA reads as TGTGCCAGCAGCTCCTTAGCGGGAGGGCCTCTTGAGCAGTTCTTC.

The chain uses TRBV5-1 and TRBJ2-3; no reliable D call. The V gene's germline CDR1 is SGHRS and CDR2 YFSETQ. V was pared by 4 bases and J by 6 bases, with 6 bases between. This CDR3 is 11 amino acids long. The CDR3 DNA sequence: TGCGCCAGCAGCCAGGCTGATACGCAGTATTTT. As protein: CASSQADTQYF. Full variable domain (outside the CDR3, taken from reference TRBV5-1 and TRBJ2-3): KAGVTQTPRYLIKTRGQQVTLSCSPISGHRSVSWYQQTPGQGLQFLFEYFSETQRNKGNFPGRFSGRQFSNSRSEMNVSTLELGDSALYLCASSQADTQYFGPGTRLTVL.

As concerns this clone: This specimen includes other DNA sequences encoding the same CDR3. The rearrangement joins TRBV4-3 to TRBJ2-3; D remains ambiguous. Trimming took 0 bases from V and 5 from J, leaving 6 bases between them. This CDR3 has 13 residues. The germline V gene has CDR1 LGHNA and CDR2 YSLEER. CDR3 amino acids: CASSQDREDTQYF. CDR3 bases: TGCGCCAGCAGCCAAGATCGAGAAGATACGCAGTATTTT.

The chain joins TRBV4-2 to TRBJ2-3; TRBD2 agrees at 11 bases. The CDR3 extends over 18 amino acids. Per the germline V gene, CDR1 is LGHNA and CDR2 is YNFKEQ. V lost 1 base, J lost 3 bases, and 9 bases stayed unmatched. In DNA form, the CDR3 reads TGTGCCAGCAGCCAAGGACTAGCGGGGCAGGCGATTACAGATACGCAGTATTTT. It translates to CASSQGLAGQAITDTQYF.

The chain joins TRBV5-5 to TRBJ2-2; D is unclear. The CDR3 totals 12 residues. Germline values: CDR1 SGHKS, CDR2 YYEKEE (reference sequence). V lost 6 bases to trimming and J lost 6 bases, with 9 bases between them. CDR3 in DNA: TGTGCCAGCAAAAGTTATCCCGGGGAGCTGTTTTTT. It codes for CASKSYPGELFF.

In this sample, this clone turned up a few times. Other DNA sequences within the sample encode an identical CDR3. This chain uses TRBV5-6 with TRBJ2-1; D is uncertain. Germline CDR1 is SGHDT and CDR2 is YYEEEE. Trimming removed 2 bases from V and 8 bases from J, with 8 bases in between. CDR3 length equals 12 residues. The CDR3 is CASSLGLDEQFF. CDR3 nucleotide sequence: TGTGCCAGCAGCTTAGGCCTAGATGAGCAGTTCTTC.

The chain combines TRBV28 with TRBJ1-3; perhaps TRBD1 as D (5 bases). The CDR3 runs 16 residues. The V and J ends lost 3 bases and 0 bases respectively, with 12 bases between them. CDR1 and CDR2 (germline): MDHEN, SYDVKM. The DNA of the CDR3 is TGTGCCAGCAGTTTGAGACAGACCCTCTCTGGAAACACCATATATTTT. It codes for CASSLRQTLSGNTIYF. Together with reference TRBV28 and TRBJ1-3, the CDR3 gives the full variable domain: DVKVTQSSRYLVKRTGEKVFLECVQDMDHENMFWYRQDPGLGLRLIYFSYDVKMKEKGDIPEGYSVSREKKERFSLILESASTNQTSMYLCASSLRQTLSGNTIYFGEGSWLTVV.

This clone was counted between two and nine times. This sequence joins TRBV15 and TRBJ2-1; no clear D gene. Trimming pared 2 bases from V and 12 bases from J, leaving 11 bases between. CDR1 is LNHNV and CDR2 is YYDKDF in the germline V gene (reference sequence). This CDR3 has 12 residues. This chain's CDR3 is CATSRYEAAQFF. The CDR3 DNA reads TGTGCCACCAGCAGATATGAGGCGGCGCAGTTCTTC.

This clone occurred a few times. The J gene is TRBJ1-5, the V gene TRBV4-2, with D unresolved. This CDR3 spans 15 amino acids. Germline-derived CDR1 and CDR2 are LGHNA and YNFKEQ. The V end was cut by 1 base, the J end by 0 bases, with 7 bases between. CDR3 coding DNA: TGTGCCAGCAGCCAAGTAGACCGTAGCAATCAGCCCCAGCATTTT. Its translation: CASSQVDRSNQPQHF.

This clone came up a few times. Mismatch with germline at one junction end may stem from a read error. This chain uses TRBV5-6 with TRBJ1-3; D gene unclear. This CDR3 is built from 14 residues. From germline, CDR1 is SGHDT and CDR2 YYEEEE. CDR3 sequence (DNA): TGTGCCAGCAGCTTGTGGCAGGTCCCGCGGGCAGCCGGATTT. As protein: CASSLWQVPRAAGF.

The rearrangement uses TRBV28 and TRBJ1-2; a possible D gene is TRBD1 (5 bases). Looked up from germline, CDR1 is MDHEN and CDR2 is SYDVKM. V was shortened by 1 base and J by 7 bases, with 13 bases between the two germline ends. The CDR3 loop spans 14 amino acids. CDR3 residues: CASSLFTGWRGYTF. CDR3 DNA sequence: TGTGCCAGCAGTTTATTCACAGGATGGCGTGGCTACACCTTC.

In its sample, this clone was seen a few times. The chain carries TRBV7-2 and TRBJ1-1; D remains ambiguous. Looked up from germline, CDR1 is SGHTA and CDR2 is FQGNSA. With 5 bases removed from V and 3 bases from J, the gap between germline ends came to 10 bases. This CDR3 contains 13 residues. The CDR3 nucleotides read TGTGCCAGCAGCCCAGGATCGGACACTGAAGCTTTCTTT. Translating it yields CASSPGSDTEAFF.

Only a few counts were recorded for this clone. The chain links TRBV7-2 to TRBJ2-1; TRBD2 matches at 15 bases. The germline V gene has CDR1 SGHTA and CDR2 FQGNSA. The CDR3 runs to 18 residues. V shed 5 bases, J shed 3 bases, and the junction held 8 bases outside the gene matches. CDR3 region: CASSPRGLAGGNYNEQFF. CDR3 coding DNA: TGTGCCAGCAGCCCGCGGGGACTAGCGGGGGGCAACTACAATGAGCAGTTCTTC. The variable domain in full, completed from reference TRBV7-2 and TRBJ2-1, reads GAGVSQSPSNKVTEKGKDVELRCDPISGHTALYWYRQSLGQGLEFLIYFQGNSAPDKSGLPSDRFSAERTGGSVSTLTIQRTQQEDSAVYLCASSPRGLAGGNYNEQFFGPGTRLTVL.

There are a few counts of this clone. The rearrangement links TRBV2 to TRBJ2-2; 10 positions agree with TRBD1. Germline values: CDR1 SNHLY, CDR2 FYNNEI. After removal of 7 bases from V and 5 bases from J, the junction contained 7 bases not matched to a gene. The CDR3 runs 15 residues. CDR3 bases: TGTGCCAGCAACGAGGACAGGGGGAAGACCGGGGAGCTGTTTTTT. As protein: CASNEDRGKTGELFF.